A selection of T cell receptor beta chains follows, all from one sample in a study of cytomegalovirus exposure and HLA in healthy donors. Clones were read by immunoSEQ multiplex PCR, and TCRdb kept only the in-frame ones, dropping some. The profile shows about 180,000 clones, less than 80% of them singletons. The sequenced sample was PBMCs. These receptors were collected from a man aged 18-30 years in good health and CMV-seronegative. CDR3s include the opening cysteine and the closing phenylalanine or tryptophan. A D gene is named only where the DNA matches it firmly. The size of a clone is reported for some rows only, either as once, few or many, or as a class for expanded clones.

cdr3_nt: TGTGCCAGCAGCGTAGGTGGGGGGGGCACAGATACGCAGTATTTT; cdr3_aa: CASSVGGGGTDTQYF; v_call: TRBV9; clone_size: .; j_call: TRBJ2-3; d_call: TRBD2
cdr3_nt: TGTGCCACCAGCAGAGATCTCCCAGGACTAGCGGGAGTTCACAATGAGCAGTTCTTC; cdr3_aa: CATSRDLPGLAGVHNEQFF; v_call: TRBV15; clone_size: .; j_call: TRBJ2-1; d_call: TRBD2
cdr3_nt: TGTGCCAGCAGTTTACAGGGTCGACACCGACCTAGGGAGCAGTACTTC; cdr3_aa: CASSLQGRHRPREQYF; v_call: TRBV27; clone_size: few; j_call: TRBJ2-7; d_call: .
cdr3_nt: TGTGCCAGCAGTGAACTCGGGACATCCCAGCCCCAGCATTTT; cdr3_aa: CASSELGTSQPQHF; v_call: TRBV2; clone_size: .; j_call: TRBJ1-5; d_call: .
cdr3_nt: TGTGCCAGCAGCCATAGGGGAGGGGTCACGAACACTGAAGCTTTCTTT; cdr3_aa: CASSHRGGVTNTEAFF; v_call: TRBV14; clone_size: .; j_call: TRBJ1-1; d_call: .
cdr3_nt: TGTGCCAGTAGCTTAGGGAGACCCGGAGGCGAGCAGTACTTC; cdr3_aa: CASSLGRPGGEQYF; v_call: TRBV19; clone_size: .; j_call: TRBJ2-7; d_call: .
cdr3_nt: TGTGCCTGGAGTGTCTCTGTGGGGGCATACGAGCAGTACTTC; cdr3_aa: CAWSVSVGAYEQYF; v_call: TRBV30; clone_size: .; j_call: TRBJ2-7; d_call: .
cdr3_nt: TGCGCCAGCAGGGATACAGGGGGTGGGGCCAACGTCCTGACTTTC; cdr3_aa: CASRDTGGGANVLTF; v_call: TRBV5-1; clone_size: .; j_call: TRBJ2-6; d_call: TRBD1
cdr3_nt: TGTGCCAGCAGCGCCGTACAGGGCTCTCGCACTGAAGCTTTCTTT; cdr3_aa: CASSAVQGSRTEAFF; v_call: TRBV7-2; clone_size: .; j_call: TRBJ1-1; d_call: .
cdr3_nt: TGTGCCAGTAGTATAGTGAGGGGGCCGTCTCAGACCCAGTACTTC; cdr3_aa: CASSIVRGPSQTQYF; v_call: TRBV19; clone_size: .; j_call: TRBJ2-5; d_call: TRBD1
cdr3_nt: TGTGCCAGCAGTGATGGGGGTGGGGGGGAGACCCAGTACTTC; cdr3_aa: CASSDGGGGETQYF; v_call: TRBV6-1; clone_size: .; j_call: TRBJ2-5; d_call: .
cdr3_nt: TGTGCCAGCAGCTTAGAAAGTCGGGTGTACAATGAGCAGTTCTTC; cdr3_aa: CASSLESRVYNEQFF; v_call: TRBV7-2; clone_size: .; j_call: TRBJ2-1; d_call: .
cdr3_nt: TGCGCCAGCAGCCAAGTATTCAGGCAAAACTATGGCTACACCTTC; cdr3_aa: CASSQVFRQNYGYTF; v_call: TRBV4-1; clone_size: .; j_call: TRBJ1-2; d_call: .
cdr3_nt: TGTGCCAGCGTAGAAGTAACAGGGTATAATCAGCCCCAGCATTTT; cdr3_aa: CASVEVTGYNQPQHF; v_call: TRBV6-1; clone_size: .; j_call: TRBJ1-5; d_call: .
cdr3_nt: TGCGCCAGCAGCCTGCAACTGGTGTTGGATGAGCAGTTCTTC; cdr3_aa: CASSLQLVLDEQFF; v_call: TRBV5-1; clone_size: .; j_call: TRBJ2-1; d_call: .
cdr3_nt: TGCGCCAGCAGCTCGGGAGGGACAGGGGACTATGGCTACACCTTC; cdr3_aa: CASSSGGTGDYGYTF; v_call: TRBV5-1; clone_size: .; j_call: TRBJ1-2; d_call: TRBD1
cdr3_nt: TGTGCCTGGAACCCGGACAGGGGGAGGCAGCCCCAGCATTTT; cdr3_aa: CAWNPDRGRQPQHF; v_call: TRBV30; clone_size: .; j_call: TRBJ1-5; d_call: TRBD1
cdr3_nt: TGTGCCAGCAGCCAAGCTTCCAGGACTTACAATGAGCAGTTCTTC; cdr3_aa: CASSQASRTYNEQFF; v_call: TRBV4-2; clone_size: .; j_call: TRBJ2-1; d_call: .
cdr3_nt: TGTGCCAGCAGCCCCCAGGCGGGAGCACCTGTCAACGAGCAGTACTTC; cdr3_aa: CASSPQAGAPVNEQYF; v_call: TRBV7-9; clone_size: .; j_call: TRBJ2-7; d_call: TRBD2
cdr3_nt: TGTGCCAGCAGCGGGGCAGGGTGGGAGACCCAGTACTTC; cdr3_aa: CASSGAGWETQYF; v_call: TRBV5-6; clone_size: few; j_call: TRBJ2-5; d_call: .
cdr3_nt: TGTGCCAGTAGTTCTCAGGGACAGGTGACCTCTTCACCCCTCCACTTT; cdr3_aa: CASSSQGQVTSSPLHF; v_call: TRBV19; clone_size: .; j_call: TRBJ1-6; d_call: TRBD1
cdr3_nt: TGTGCCAGCAGTGGTCAGGGGCTCAGCTATGGCTACACCTTC; cdr3_aa: CASSGQGLSYGYTF; v_call: TRBV2; clone_size: few; j_call: TRBJ1-2; d_call: .
cdr3_nt: TGTGCCAGCAGTGAATATTGGCGACAGGGGGCTGGCTACACCTTC; cdr3_aa: CASSEYWRQGAGYTF; v_call: TRBV6-1; clone_size: .; j_call: TRBJ1-2; d_call: TRBD1
cdr3_nt: TGTGCCAGCAGTGCCCGGCCAGGGGGAAGTTTCGGTTCACCCCTCCACTTT; cdr3_aa: CASSARPGGSFGSPLHF; v_call: TRBV2; clone_size: .; j_call: TRBJ1-6; d_call: TRBD1
cdr3_nt: TGTGCCAGCAGCTTAACCCCTAGGCGGAGCGGGGGGGCCGGTGAAAATGAGCAGTTCTTC; cdr3_aa: CASSLTPRRSGGAGENEQFF; v_call: TRBV7-3; clone_size: .; j_call: TRBJ2-1; d_call: TRBD2
cdr3_nt: TGTGCCTGGAGTGTACTTTCGGTTGGAGAGACCCAGTACTTC; cdr3_aa: CAWSVLSVGETQYF; v_call: TRBV30; clone_size: .; j_call: TRBJ2-5; d_call: .
cdr3_nt: TGTGCCAGCAGCTTAGGCAGCAGGATCTCTGGAAACACCATATATTTT; cdr3_aa: CASSLGSRISGNTIYF; v_call: TRBV7-2; clone_size: .; j_call: TRBJ1-3; d_call: .
cdr3_nt: TGTGCCAGCAGCTTAGACGCTGGGGCGTTCGGTACGCAGTATTTT; cdr3_aa: CASSLDAGAFGTQYF; v_call: TRBV11-2; clone_size: .; j_call: TRBJ2-3; d_call: .
cdr3_nt: TGCAGCGTTGAAGGACAGGAGAGCTCCTACAATGAGCAGTTCTTC; cdr3_aa: CSVEGQESSYNEQFF; v_call: TRBV29-1; clone_size: .; j_call: TRBJ2-1; d_call: .
cdr3_nt: TGTGCCAGCAGTTCCAACAGGGGCCCCAGCGGCTACACCTTC; cdr3_aa: CASSSNRGPSGYTF; v_call: TRBV28; clone_size: few; j_call: TRBJ1-2; d_call: TRBD1
cdr3_nt: TGTGCCAGCAGTGAAAATTGGGGGCCCGGGGAGCTGTTTTTT; cdr3_aa: CASSENWGPGELFF; v_call: TRBV6-1; clone_size: .; j_call: TRBJ2-2; d_call: .
cdr3_nt: TGTGCCAGTAGTCCCGGACTAGCGGGGTCTAGGTCCTACGAGCAGTACTTC; cdr3_aa: CASSPGLAGSRSYEQYF; v_call: TRBV19; clone_size: .; j_call: TRBJ2-7; d_call: TRBD2
cdr3_nt: TGCGCCAGCATCGAGGGTGTCTTACTAGCGGGAGGGGACACCGGGGAGCTGTTTTTT; cdr3_aa: CASIEGVLLAGGDTGELFF; v_call: TRBV10-1; clone_size: .; j_call: TRBJ2-2; d_call: TRBD2
cdr3_nt: TGTGCCAGCCAAACCGGGAACGCGAAGTACGAGCAGTACTTC; cdr3_aa: CASQTGNAKYEQYF; v_call: TRBV27; clone_size: medium-sized; j_call: TRBJ2-7; d_call: .
cdr3_nt: TGTGCCTGGAAGAGGGACACCTGGGACACTGAAGCTTTCTTT; cdr3_aa: CAWKRDTWDTEAFF; v_call: TRBV30; clone_size: .; j_call: TRBJ1-1; d_call: .
cdr3_nt: TGCGCCAGCAGCTTGCGCACAGGGGCTGAGGGCGGGGAGCTGTTTTTT; cdr3_aa: CASSLRTGAEGGELFF; v_call: TRBV5-1; clone_size: .; j_call: TRBJ2-2; d_call: TRBD1
cdr3_nt: TGCGCCAGCAGCCCCCGACCTGGGGCCCTCTCTGGAAACACCATATATTTT; cdr3_aa: CASSPRPGALSGNTIYF; v_call: TRBV5-1; clone_size: .; j_call: TRBJ1-3; d_call: .
cdr3_nt: TGTGCCAGCAGCTTGGGACTCGGGGGGCAAGATACGCAGTATTTT; cdr3_aa: CASSLGLGGQDTQYF; v_call: TRBV6-5; clone_size: .; j_call: TRBJ2-3; d_call: .
cdr3_nt: TGTGCCAGCAGTTTAGGAAAGGGGGTGGGCTCACCCCTCCACTTT; cdr3_aa: CASSLGKGVGSPLHF; v_call: TRBV6-5; clone_size: .; j_call: TRBJ1-6; d_call: .
cdr3_nt: TGTGCCAGCAGCTTAGGCTCCGGGACAGGTCTCGCGTATTTT; cdr3_aa: CASSLGSGTGLAYF; v_call: TRBV11-3; clone_size: .; j_call: TRBJ2-3; d_call: TRBD1
cdr3_nt: TGTGCCAGCAGTTCCCCCGGACAGGGGATTATCACTGAAGCTTTCTTT; cdr3_aa: CASSSPGQGIITEAFF; v_call: TRBV27; clone_size: .; j_call: TRBJ1-1; d_call: TRBD1
cdr3_nt: TGCGCCAGCAGTGATTTGACCCCGGGATCCATTAAACGAGGGAAGAACACTGAAGCTTTCTTT; cdr3_aa: CASSDLTPGSIKRGKNTEAFF; v_call: TRBV10-1; clone_size: .; j_call: TRBJ1-1; d_call: .
cdr3_nt: TGCGCCAGCAGCCTGGCCACAGTGGGGGGTAATTCACCCCTCCACTTT; cdr3_aa: CASSLATVGGNSPLHF; v_call: TRBV5-1; clone_size: few; j_call: TRBJ1-6; d_call: .
cdr3_nt: TGTGCCAGCACCTCAAGGACAGGCTATGGCTACACCTTC; cdr3_aa: CASTSRTGYGYTF; v_call: TRBV25-1; clone_size: .; j_call: TRBJ1-2; d_call: TRBD1
cdr3_nt: TGTGCCAGCAGTTTAATTGACAGGGGCACTGAAGCTTTCTTT; cdr3_aa: CASSLIDRGTEAFF; v_call: TRBV28; clone_size: .; j_call: TRBJ1-1; d_call: TRBD1
cdr3_nt: TGTGCCAGCAGCGTAGCTTCTGCCCCGGGACAGGTCCCCTACGAGCAGTACTTC; cdr3_aa: CASSVASAPGQVPYEQYF; v_call: TRBV9; clone_size: few; j_call: TRBJ2-7; d_call: TRBD1
cdr3_nt: TGTGCCAGTAGTATAGGCAGGAACTACGAGCAGTACTTC; cdr3_aa: CASSIGRNYEQYF; v_call: TRBV19; clone_size: .; j_call: TRBJ2-7; d_call: .
cdr3_nt: TGTGCCAGCAGTGAATGGGACAGGGATTACCTATTT; cdr3_aa: CASSEWDRDYLF; v_call: TRBV2; clone_size: few; j_call: TRBJ1-1; d_call: TRBD1
cdr3_nt: TGTGCCAGCAGCGTTGGTGGGGGGGCTCGTCACACTGAAGCTTTCTTT; cdr3_aa: CASSVGGGARHTEAFF; v_call: TRBV9; clone_size: .; j_call: TRBJ1-1; d_call: .
cdr3_nt: TGTGCCAGCAGTGACCCCAGGGGACAGAGGGGAGGTGAAAAACTGTTTTTT; cdr3_aa: CASSDPRGQRGGEKLFF; v_call: TRBV6-4; clone_size: .; j_call: TRBJ1-4; d_call: TRBD1
cdr3_nt: TGTGCCAGCAGCTTTGGACTAGCGGGGCTCCAAGAGACCCAGTACTTC; cdr3_aa: CASSFGLAGLQETQYF; v_call: TRBV5-4; clone_size: .; j_call: TRBJ2-5; d_call: TRBD2
cdr3_nt: TGCGCCAGCAGCCACTTCACGGGGGGCCAGGGCGAAAAACTGTTTTTT; cdr3_aa: CASSHFTGGQGEKLFF; v_call: TRBV4-1; clone_size: .; j_call: TRBJ1-4; d_call: .
cdr3_nt: TGTGCCAGCAGTTATGAGGGACAGACTAACTATGGCTACACCTTC; cdr3_aa: CASSYEGQTNYGYTF; v_call: TRBV6-5; clone_size: .; j_call: TRBJ1-2; d_call: TRBD1
cdr3_nt: TGTGCCAGCAGCCCCCCAGCAACTAATGAAAAACTGTTTTTT; cdr3_aa: CASSPPATNEKLFF; v_call: TRBV7-9; clone_size: .; j_call: TRBJ1-4; d_call: .
cdr3_nt: TGTGCCTCGCCCAGGGGGAACTATGGCTACACCTTC; cdr3_aa: CASPRGNYGYTF; v_call: TRBV30; clone_size: .; j_call: TRBJ1-2; d_call: TRBD1
cdr3_nt: TGTGCCAGCAGCCCGGGGACAGGGGGGAACACTGAAGCTTTCTTT; cdr3_aa: CASSPGTGGNTEAFF; v_call: TRBV11-2; clone_size: .; j_call: TRBJ1-1; d_call: TRBD1
cdr3_nt: TGCGCCAGCAGCATGGGACAGGGGGCCGTAACGAACACTGAAGCTTTCTTT; cdr3_aa: CASSMGQGAVTNTEAFF; v_call: TRBV5-1; clone_size: once; j_call: TRBJ1-1; d_call: TRBD1